These 9 T cell receptor beta chains share one sample of origin, sequenced in a study of T-cell memory formation after mild COVID-19. TCRdb fed the 5' RACE reads into MiXCR, producing one record per CDR3 protein. Of 150,000 to 200,000 distinct CDR3 sequences in the sample, more than 14% were seen once. The sample consisted of PBMCs or a T cell subset sorted from them (not recorded which). The receptors were sampled from an adult woman who had mild COVID-19 (a few samples of this study predate the infection). Cell type and time point are not known.

The chain recombines TRBV24-1 with TRBJ2-1; the D gene is possibly TRBD2 (7 bases). Trimming removed 1 base from V and 2 bases from J, with 11 bases in between. CDR3 length: 16 residues. Looked up from germline, CDR1 is KGHDR and CDR2 is SFDVKD. The CDR3 coding sequence is TGTGCCACCAGTGATTTTGAGGGGGGGCCCTACAATGAGCAGTTCTTC. Its translation: CATSDFEGGPYNEQFF.

The chain carries TRBV20-1 and TRBJ1-1; 8 bases align to TRBD1. V gave up 2 bases and J gave up 4 bases; unmatched junction bases: 15. The CDR3 has 17 residues. Per germline, CDR1 DFQATT and CDR2 SNEGSKA (reference sequence). The CDR3 DNA reads as TGCAGTGCTAGATATAAGGAGGGCAGGGGGCGCGGCACTGAAGCTTTCTTT. Translated, it gives CSARYKEGRGRGTEAFF.

The chain combines TRBV7-6 with TRBJ1-1; D is undetermined. Germline CDR1 is SGHVS and CDR2 is FNYEAQ. The CDR3 spans 12 residues. V was clipped by 5 bases and J by 7 bases, with 11 bases between them. The CDR3 protein is CASSPVGNEAFF. The CDR3 DNA is TGTGCCAGCAGCCCCGTTGGGAATGAAGCTTTCTTT.

In its sample, this clonotype was seen a few times. The chain combines TRBV6-2 or TRBV6-3 with TRBJ1-2; 7 bases match TRBD1. Trimming at V came to 2 bases and at J to 4 bases, leaving 13 bases not matched to a gene. The CDR3 sequence is 17 residues long. Germline assignment: CDR1 MNHEY and CDR2 SVGEGT. Written as DNA, the CDR3 is TGTGCCAGCAGTTACCTCGACAGGGACTACCTCTTCTATGGCTACACCTTC. Its protein is CASSYLDRDYLFYGYTF.

This chain joins TRBV7-9 and TRBJ2-3; TRBD1 matches 10 bases. This CDR3 region has 16 residues. The V gene end was trimmed by 4 bases and the J gene end by 0 bases; junction bases not matched to a gene: 4. Germline V lookup: CDR1 SEHNR, CDR2 FQNEAQ (reference sequence). In DNA, the CDR3 is TGTGCCAGCAGCTGGACAGGGGGTTCTAGCACAGATACGCAGTATTTT. The encoded protein is CASSWTGGSSTDTQYF. The full variable domain, rest sourced from reference TRBV7-9 and TRBJ2-3, is DTGVSQNPRHKITKRGQNVTFRCDPISEHNRLYWYRQTLGQGPEFLTYFQNEAQLEKSRLLSDRFSAERPKGSFSTLEIQRTEQGDSAMYLCASSWTGGSSTDTQYFGPGTRLTVL.

In this sample, this clonotype turned up a few times. The V and J genes are TRBV9 and TRBJ2-1; 10 bases are a match to TRBD2. Germline trimming cut 3 bases from V and 4 bases from J; bases unmatched to any gene: 10. This CDR3 contains 17 residues. CDR1 and CDR2 from the germline V gene are SGDLS and YYNGEE. As DNA, the CDR3 is TGTGCCAGCAGCGCCCCTAGCGGGAGTATAGGGTACAATGAGCAGTTCTTC. Translating it yields CASSAPSGSIGYNEQFF.

CDR3 region: CASSEPDRGSYEQYF. CDR3 nucleotides: TGTGCCAGCAGTGAACCGGACAGGGGGTCCTACGAGCAGTACTTC. V is TRBV25-1 and J is TRBJ2-7; 10 bases fit TRBD1. This CDR3 spans 15 amino acids. Unmatched junction bases numbered 2, after V lost 2 bases and J lost 1 base. Germline V lookup: CDR1 MGHDK, CDR2 SYGVNS.

In this sample, this clonotype turned up many times. The J gene is TRBJ2-7, the V gene TRBV4-1; TRBD1 might be the D (5 bases). CDR1 is MGHRA and CDR2 is YSYEKL in the germline V gene. CDR3 length: 16 residues. V shed 6 bases and J shed 7 bases, with 25 bases lying between them. CDR3 residues: CASRPTVQDLLGEQYF. DNA of the CDR3: TGCGCCAGCAGACCAACCGTACAGGATCTTCTAGGGGAGCAGTACTTC.

This clonotype was seen only a few times. CDR3 in amino acids: CATSGGNLESSYNEQFF. The CDR3 DNA sequence: TGTGCCACCAGTGGGGGTAACCTAGAGAGCTCCTACAATGAGCAGTTCTTC. The chain recombines TRBV24-1 with TRBJ2-1, with D unclear. Trimming took 5 bases from V and 0 from J, leaving 16 bases between them. This CDR3 spans 17 amino acids. CDR1 and CDR2 from the germline V gene are KGHDR and SFDVKD.